Ten or more counts support the clone carrying this T cell receptor (beta chain). One entry per CDR3 protein results from TCRdb running MiXCR on the RT-PCR reads. The repertoire holds fewer than 250,000 distinct CDR3 sequences, with 14% as singletons. The data were taken from a study of patients and donors after allogeneic stem cell transplantation. Germline V CDR1 and CDR2: MNHNS, SASEGT. J was trimmed by 12 bases and V by 4 bases; bases with no gene match: 2. The CDR3 covers 11 residues. This sequence originates from a human donor who was either an allogeneic HSCT recipient or a stem cell or donor lymphocyte infusion donor (not recorded which). It is not recorded whose cells these are; they may come from a transplant donor. The sample consisted of blood, either unsorted or a sorted T cell fraction (not recorded which). The gene calls are TRBV6-1 and TRBJ2-2, with 7 bases aligning to TRBD1. In nucleotides, the CDR3 is TGTGCCAGCAGTGTGACAGGGAAGCTGTTTTTT. Translated: CASSVTGKLFF.